Shown below are 18 T cell receptor beta chains from a single sample sequenced in a study of shared clonotypes between healthy human individuals (dated by TCRdb to the early 2020s). The library came from the immunoSEQ multiplex PCR assay. TCRdb re-hosts the immuneACCESS table, in-frame sequences only. Its copies lack some clones; in the studies checked, an unresolved V gene accounts for under half of them, and the cause for the rest is not known. This sample lists around 610,000 clones; about 96% were detected once. In total, the top ten clones hold approximately 0.12% of the sample. CD8 naive samples were CD45RO-negative cells positively selected for CCR7, giving a CD45RA+CCR7+ population that excluded TemRA cells. Sequencing was performed on naive CD8+ T cells sorted from blood. The cell subset or site label corresponds to: CD45RA+CCR7+. These receptors were obtained from a woman in her 30s in good health.

This rearrangement joins TRBV5-4 to TRBJ2-1; no firm D call. Deletions cut 2 bases from V and 2 bases from J, with 11 bases between. This CDR3 is 15 amino acids long. Germline V lookup: CDR1 SGHNT, CDR2 YYREEE (reference sequence). The CDR3 coding sequence is TGTGCCAGCAGCTTTGCCCAGCGTCCCTACAATGAGCAGTTCTTC. This gives the protein CASSFAQRPYNEQFF.

The V call is TRBV4-1, the J call TRBJ1-6, with 7 bases aligning to TRBD1. The CDR3 length is 15 residues. Per germline, CDR1 MGHRA and CDR2 YSYEKL. Losses at the gene ends were 3 bases for V and 10 bases for J; bases not matched to a gene: 9. The CDR3 protein is CASSHDREGGSPLHF. The CDR3 DNA reads TGCGCCAGCAGCCACGACAGGGAAGGAGGGTCACCCCTCCACTTT.

The V and J genes are TRBV28 and TRBJ2-7; D gene unclear. This CDR3 region has 15 residues. Per the germline V gene, CDR1 is MDHEN and CDR2 is SYDVKM. With 0 bases removed from V and 2 bases from J, the gap between germline ends came to 11 bases. CDR3 amino acids: CASSLWRRAPYEQYF. Here the CDR3 DNA reads TGTGCCAGCAGTTTATGGCGGCGCGCGCCCTACGAGCAGTACTTC.

This chain joins TRBV2 and TRBJ1-1; D may be TRBD1 (5 bases). Germline values: CDR1 SNHLY, CDR2 FYNNEI. The CDR3 sequence is 13 residues long. Deletions cut 4 bases from V and 3 bases from J, with 9 bases between. The CDR3 loop is CASSAGSDTEAFF. The CDR3 DNA sequence: TGTGCCAGCAGTGCAGGGTCCGACACTGAAGCTTTCTTT.

CDR3 in amino acids: CASSGRAPPDEQYF. In DNA form, the CDR3 reads TGTGCCAGCAGCGGCCGGGCCCCACCGGATGAGCAGTACTTC. The chain uses TRBV9 and TRBJ2-7; no firm D call. The germline V and J ends were trimmed by 3 bases and 7 bases, with 17 bases remaining between them. The CDR3 consists of 14 residues. Germline values: CDR1 SGDLS, CDR2 YYNGEE.

This clone was seen a single time. This rearrangement joins TRBV18 to TRBJ1-4, with a weak D call TRBD1 (5 bases). The V end lost 3 bases, the J end lost 2 bases, and 10 bases lay between the germline ends. The CDR3 is made up of 15 amino acids. From germline, CDR1 is KGHSH and CDR2 LQKENI. The CDR3 here is CASSPPKGTNEKLFF. The DNA for the CDR3 is TGTGCCAGCTCACCTCCTAAGGGGACTAATGAAAAACTGTTTTTT.

The chain joins TRBV5-1 to TRBJ2-7; TRBD2 aligns across 12 bases. The CDR3 contains 15 residues. Germline V gives CDR1 SGHRS, CDR2 YFSETQ. Trimming at V came to 2 bases and at J to 3 bases, leaving 3 bases not matched to a gene. In DNA form, the CDR3 reads TGCGCCAGCAGCTTCCCGACTAGCGGGAGCTACGAGCAGTACTTC. This codes for CASSFPTSGSYEQYF.

This clone turned up a few times. The rearrangement uses TRBV4-2 and TRBJ2-7, with D unclear. V lost 1 base and J lost 3, with 7 bases in between. The CDR3 loop spans 13 amino acids. The germline V gene encodes CDR1 LGHNA and CDR2 YNFKEQ. The CDR3 here is CASSQGPYYEQYF. In nucleotides, the CDR3 is TGTGCCAGCAGCCAAGGGCCCTACTACGAGCAGTACTTC.

This chain links TRBV27 with TRBJ2-2, with a possible D match to TRBD1 (6 bases). Germline-derived CDR1 and CDR2 are MNHEY and SMNVEV (reference sequence). Trimming pared 4 bases from V and 7 bases from J, leaving 10 bases between. CDR3 length: 13 residues. CDR3 loop: CASSYNRVGELFF. The CDR3 DNA reads as TGTGCCAGCAGTTACAACAGGGTCGGGGAGCTGTTTTTT.

The V gene is TRBV11-2, the J gene TRBJ1-2, with TRBD1 as a possible D gene (5 bases). The CDR3 contains 14 residues. Trimming took 4 bases from V and 3 from J, leaving 12 bases between them. Germline CDR1 and CDR2: SGHAT and FQNNGV. The chain's CDR3 is CASSSPGGYYGYTF. The CDR3 bases are TGTGCCAGCAGCTCCCCTGGGGGGTACTATGGCTACACCTTC. Full variable domain (rest looked up from reference TRBV11-2 and TRBJ1-2): EAGVAQSPRYKIIEKRQSVAFWCNPISGHATLYWYQQILGQGPKLLIQFQNNGVVDDSQLPKDRFSAERLKGVDSTLKIQPAKLEDSAVYLCASSSPGGYYGYTFGSGTRLTVV.

V and J are TRBV9 and TRBJ1-5, with TRBD1 matching over 7 bases. The CDR3 is made up of 15 amino acids. The germline V gene encodes CDR1 SGDLS and CDR2 YYNGEE. The V segment lost 3 bases and the J segment 7 bases; nucleotides outside the gene matches: 10. CDR3 nucleotide sequence: TGTGCCAGCAGCGGCGACGGACAGGTTAGCCAGCCCCAGCATTTT. Residues: CASSGDGQVSQPQHF.

The gene calls are TRBV2 and TRBJ2-3; tentative D call: TRBD1 (6 bases). The length of the CDR3 is 15 residues. CDR1 and CDR2 from the germline V gene are SNHLY and FYNNEI. The V and J ends lost 6 bases and 1 base respectively, with 14 bases between them. CDR3 amino acids: CASSGARGRTDTQYF. CDR3 sequence (DNA): TGTGCCAGCAGCGGCGCCAGGGGCCGCACAGATACGCAGTATTTT.

A word on this clone: A much more abundant neighbour one base away suggests this may be a read error. Distinct nucleotide sequences in the sample also encode this CDR3. The chain uses TRBV13 and TRBJ2-7, with TRBD1 matching over 11 bases. The CDR3 sequence is 14 residues long. V gave up 5 bases and J gave up 3 bases; unmatched junction bases: 3. The germline gives CDR1 PRHDT, CDR2 FYEKMQ (reference sequence). CDR3 nucleotide sequence: TGTGCCAGCAGCCCTGGGACAGGGGGCTACGAGCAGTACTTC. This sequence encodes CASSPGTGGYEQYF.

V gene TRBV11-2 combines with J gene TRBJ2-3; D might be TRBD2 (6 bases). CDR1 and CDR2 (germline): SGHAT, FQNNGV. The CDR3 runs 16 residues. Trimming took 3 bases from V and 0 from J, leaving 13 bases between them. CDR3 residues: CASSLVWRVSTDTQYF. The CDR3 DNA reads TGTGCCAGCAGCTTGGTATGGAGGGTGAGCACAGATACGCAGTATTTT.

This chain uses TRBV19 with TRBJ2-3; maybe TRBD1 (6 bases). Germline V lookup: CDR1 LNHDA, CDR2 SQIVND (reference sequence). V gave up 7 bases and J gave up 2 bases, with 25 bases separating them. The CDR3 has 18 amino acids. The CDR3 reads CASMAETGLLQDTDTQYF. CDR3 coding DNA: TGTGCCAGTATGGCGGAAACAGGGCTCCTCCAGGACACAGATACGCAGTATTTT.

This sequence joins TRBV5-1 and TRBJ2-7; D possibly corresponds to TRBD1 (7 bases). Trimming pared 4 bases from V and 5 bases from J, leaving 22 bases between. The CDR3 has 16 residues. Per the germline V gene, CDR1 is SGHRS and CDR2 is YFSETQ. The CDR3 sequence: CASSARSGGSGDEQYF. As DNA, the CDR3 is TGCGCCAGCAGCGCCAGGTCAGGGGGGTCAGGGGACGAGCAGTACTTC.

The rearrangement uses TRBV2 and TRBJ2-4, with 7 positions matching TRBD1. Germline CDR1 SNHLY, CDR2 FYNNEI. Trimming took 4 bases from V and 0 from J; bases not matched to a gene: 6. CDR3 size: 16 residues. CDR3 bases: TGTGCCAGCAGTGGGGACAGACTAATAGCCAAAAACATTCAGTACTTC. It yields the protein CASSGDRLIAKNIQYF.

In this sample, this clone turned up once. This chain joins TRBV27 and TRBJ2-2; D remains ambiguous. CDR1 is MNHEY, CDR2 SMNVEV, per germline (reference sequence). The CDR3 contains 11 residues. V was pared by 4 bases and J by 8 bases, with 5 bases between. CDR3 sequence reads: CASSSVGELFF. The CDR3 DNA follows: TGTGCCAGCAGTTCTGTGGGGGAGCTGTTTTTT.